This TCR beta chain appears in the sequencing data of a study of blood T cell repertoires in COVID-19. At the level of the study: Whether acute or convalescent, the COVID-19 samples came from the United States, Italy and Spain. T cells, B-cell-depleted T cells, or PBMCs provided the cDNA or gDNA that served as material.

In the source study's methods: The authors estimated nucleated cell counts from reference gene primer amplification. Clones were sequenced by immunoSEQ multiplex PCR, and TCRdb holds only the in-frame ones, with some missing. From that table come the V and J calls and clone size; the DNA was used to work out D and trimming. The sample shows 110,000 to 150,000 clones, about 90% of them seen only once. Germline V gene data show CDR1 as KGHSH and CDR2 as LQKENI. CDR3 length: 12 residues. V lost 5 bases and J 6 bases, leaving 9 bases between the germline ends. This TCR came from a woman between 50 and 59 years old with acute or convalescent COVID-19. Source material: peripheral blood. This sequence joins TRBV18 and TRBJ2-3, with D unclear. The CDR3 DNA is TGTGCCAGCTCAGCGGCTGAGGATACGCAGTATTTT. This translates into CASSAAEDTQYF. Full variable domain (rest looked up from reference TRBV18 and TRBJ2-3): NAGVMQNPRHLVRRRGQEARLRCSPMKGHSHVYWYRQLPEEGLKFMVYLQKENIIDESGMPKERFSAEFPKEGPSILRIQQVVRGDSAAYFCASSAAEDTQYFGPGTRLTVL.